This entry is about one TCR beta chain. Its antigen is currently unknown. Germline values: CDR1 MNHEY, CDR2 SMNVEV (reference sequence). This CDR3 region has 15 residues. Trimming shortened V by 7 bases and J by 4 bases, and 19 bases separated the two germline ends. The data were obtained in a study of OX40 agonist ivuxolimab in advanced cancers. Overall study context: The patients received agonistic anti-OX40 (CD134) antibody ivuxolimab. Findings of the study overall: Among the least clonally expanded were partial responders at 0.1-3.0 mg/kg. Among some nonresponders, normalized T-cell clonal expansion was also low.

Sequenced by immunoSEQ multiplex PCR; TCRdb stores in-frame clones only, minus some. The data contain roughly 67,000 clones, around 86% of them singletons. The specimen was CD4+ or CD8+ T cells sorted from blood, collected in a trial of the OX40 agonist ivuxolimab. The clonotype was recovered from an adult with an advanced solid tumor such as melanoma, head and neck, liver or kidney cancer. The genes are TRBV27 and TRBJ1-1; a weak D match, TRBD1 (5 bases). As DNA, the CDR3 is TGTGCCAGCAACCTAGTCAGGGAAGCGGGCACTGAAGCTTTCTTT. Translated: CASNLVREAGTEAFF.